The source of this T cell receptor beta chain is a study of T cells in Graves' hyperthyroidism and ophthalmopathy. Using RNA transcripts as the source, TCR beta CDR3 regions were amplified. When the TCR CDR3 underwent first-round RT-PCR, the HTBI primer set was used. Via MiXCR, TCRdb re-called the multiplex PCR reads, giving one row per CDR3 protein. The table includes about 540,000 distinct CDR3 sequences, 40% to 55% detected once. The CDR3 totals 12 residues. The germline CDR1 and CDR2 sequences are SGHRS and YFSETQ. V was pared by 4 bases and J by 7 bases, with 11 bases between. This clonotype was found a few times.

Sequencing was performed on peripheral blood or thyroid tissue (not recorded which). The source is a woman aged 18-29 years with Graves' hyperthyroidism. The chain combines TRBV5-1 with TRBJ1-1, with D hard to call. The CDR3 sequence is CASSLGEGEAFF. The CDR3 region has the DNA TGCGCCAGCAGCCTCGGGGAGGGTGAAGCTTTCTTT.